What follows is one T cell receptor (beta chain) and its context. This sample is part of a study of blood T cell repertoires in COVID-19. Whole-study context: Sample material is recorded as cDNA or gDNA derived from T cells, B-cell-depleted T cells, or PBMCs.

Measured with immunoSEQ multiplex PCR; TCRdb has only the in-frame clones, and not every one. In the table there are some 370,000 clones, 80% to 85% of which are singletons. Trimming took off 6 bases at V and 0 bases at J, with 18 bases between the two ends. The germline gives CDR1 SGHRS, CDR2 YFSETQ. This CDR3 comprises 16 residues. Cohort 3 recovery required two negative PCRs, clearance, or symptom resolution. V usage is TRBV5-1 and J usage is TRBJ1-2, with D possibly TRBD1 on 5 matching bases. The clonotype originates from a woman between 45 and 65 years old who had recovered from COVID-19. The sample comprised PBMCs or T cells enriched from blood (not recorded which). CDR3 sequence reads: CASTSQVPPTNYGYTF. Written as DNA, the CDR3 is TGCGCCAGCACCTCACAGGTTCCCCCTACTAACTATGGCTACACCTTC.